This TCR beta chain is from a study of preoperative IRX-2 immunotherapy in early breast cancer. The protocol was immunoSEQ multiplex PCR, while the TCRdb copy is restricted to in-frame clones and leaves out a portion. The sample yields some 59,000 clones, roughly 94% seen once. V lost 0 bases, J lost 1 base, and 7 bases lay in between. This CDR3 has 14 amino acids. Germline values: CDR1 SGHRS, CDR2 YFSETQ. The sample's treatment: preoperative locoregional IRX-2 cytokine immunotherapy. Preoperative locoregional IRX-2 cytokine immunotherapy was tested in the phase Ib source study. This sequence was found in a human donor with breast cancer. The chain couples TRBV5-1 to TRBJ1-1, with D unresolved. Sampling was carried out from a patient treated with IRX-2 immunotherapy. The CDR3 here is CASSLAVGNTEAFF. CDR3 nucleotide sequence: TGCGCCAGCAGCTTGGCAGTGGGGAACACTGAAGCTTTCTTT.